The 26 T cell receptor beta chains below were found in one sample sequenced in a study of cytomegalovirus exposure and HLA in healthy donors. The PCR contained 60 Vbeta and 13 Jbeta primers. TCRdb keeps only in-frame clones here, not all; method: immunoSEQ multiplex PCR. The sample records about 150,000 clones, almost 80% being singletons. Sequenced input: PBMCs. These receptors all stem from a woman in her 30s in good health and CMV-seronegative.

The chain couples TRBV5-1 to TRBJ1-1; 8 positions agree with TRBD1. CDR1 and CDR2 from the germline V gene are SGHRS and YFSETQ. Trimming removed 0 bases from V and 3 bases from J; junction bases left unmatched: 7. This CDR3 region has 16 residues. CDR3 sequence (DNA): TGCGCCAGCAGCTTGGCCCCCACAGGGGGGGACACTGAAGCTTTCTTT. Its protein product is CASSLAPTGGDTEAFF.

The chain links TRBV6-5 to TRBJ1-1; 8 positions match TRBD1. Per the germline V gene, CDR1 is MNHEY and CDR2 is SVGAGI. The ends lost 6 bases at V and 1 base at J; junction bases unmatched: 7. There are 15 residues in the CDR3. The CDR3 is CASRRPGTGNTEAFF. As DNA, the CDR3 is TGTGCCAGCAGAAGACCCGGGACAGGGAACACTGAAGCTTTCTTT.

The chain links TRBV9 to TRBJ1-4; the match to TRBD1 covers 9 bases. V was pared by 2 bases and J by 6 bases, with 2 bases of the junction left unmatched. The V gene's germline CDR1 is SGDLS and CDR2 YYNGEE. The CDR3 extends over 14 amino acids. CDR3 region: CASSVGTGYEKLFF. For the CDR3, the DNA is TGTGCCAGCAGCGTTGGGACAGGGTATGAAAAACTGTTTTTT.

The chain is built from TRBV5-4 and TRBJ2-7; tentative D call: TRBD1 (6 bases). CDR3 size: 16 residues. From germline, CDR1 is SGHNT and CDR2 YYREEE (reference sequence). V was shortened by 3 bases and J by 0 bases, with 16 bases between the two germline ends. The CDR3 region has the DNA TGTGCCAGCAGCTCTGGGGGCTTTCAGAGCTCCTACGAGCAGTACTTC. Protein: CASSSGGFQSSYEQYF.

DNA of the CDR3: TGTGCCAGCAGCCCCCTGGGCGGGGGGCTCACAGATACGCAGTATTTT. As protein: CASSPLGGGLTDTQYF. This chain links TRBV5-6 with TRBJ2-3, with 8 bases identical to TRBD2. The CDR3 consists of 16 residues. Germline assignment: CDR1 SGHDT and CDR2 YYEEEE. V lost 4 bases to trimming and J lost 2 bases; unmatched junction nucleotides: 9.

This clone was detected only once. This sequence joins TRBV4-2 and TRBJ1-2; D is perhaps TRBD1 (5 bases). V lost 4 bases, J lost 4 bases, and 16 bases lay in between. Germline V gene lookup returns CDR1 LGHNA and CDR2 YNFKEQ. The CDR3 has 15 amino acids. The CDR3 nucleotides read TGTGCCAGCAGCCCAGCCGTCAGGGATTCCTATGGCTACACCTTC. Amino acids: CASSPAVRDSYGYTF.

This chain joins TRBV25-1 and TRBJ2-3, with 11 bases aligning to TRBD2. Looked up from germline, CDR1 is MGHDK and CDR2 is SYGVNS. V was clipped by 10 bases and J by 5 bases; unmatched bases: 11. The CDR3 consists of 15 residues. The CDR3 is CAISGSLAGVDTQYF. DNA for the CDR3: TGTGCCATCTCAGGGTCACTAGCGGGGGTAGATACGCAGTATTTT.

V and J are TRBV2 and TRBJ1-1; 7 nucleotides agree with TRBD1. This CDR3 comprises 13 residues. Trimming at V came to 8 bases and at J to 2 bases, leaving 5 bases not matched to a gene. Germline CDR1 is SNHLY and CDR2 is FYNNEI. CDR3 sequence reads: CASLGTENTEAFF. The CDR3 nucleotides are TGTGCCAGCTTAGGGACAGAAAACACTGAAGCTTTCTTT.

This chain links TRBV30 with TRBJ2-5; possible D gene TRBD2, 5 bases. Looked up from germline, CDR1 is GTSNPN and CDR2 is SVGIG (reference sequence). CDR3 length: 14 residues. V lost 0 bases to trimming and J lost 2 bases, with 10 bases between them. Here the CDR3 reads CAWSVLEIQETQYF. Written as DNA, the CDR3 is TGTGCCTGGAGTGTACTAGAGATACAAGAGACCCAGTACTTC.

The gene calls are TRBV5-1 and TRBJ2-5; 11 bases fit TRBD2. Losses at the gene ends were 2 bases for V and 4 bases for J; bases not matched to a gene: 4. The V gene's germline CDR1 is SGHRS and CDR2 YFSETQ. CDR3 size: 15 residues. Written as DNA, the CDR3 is TGCGCCAGCAGCTTTAGCGGGGGGGCAGGAGAGACCCAGTACTTC. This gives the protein CASSFSGGAGETQYF.

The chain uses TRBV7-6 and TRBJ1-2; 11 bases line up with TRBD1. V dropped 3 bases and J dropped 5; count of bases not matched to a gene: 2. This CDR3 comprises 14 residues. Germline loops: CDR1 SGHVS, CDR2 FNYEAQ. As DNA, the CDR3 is TGTGCCAGCAGCTTCGGGACAGGGGGATATGGCTACACCTTC. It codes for CASSFGTGGYGYTF.

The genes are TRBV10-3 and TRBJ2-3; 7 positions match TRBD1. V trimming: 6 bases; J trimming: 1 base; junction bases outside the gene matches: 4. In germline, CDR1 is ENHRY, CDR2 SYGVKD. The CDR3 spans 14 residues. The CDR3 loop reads CAISDTGGTDTQYF. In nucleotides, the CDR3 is TGTGCCATCAGCGATACAGGGGGCACAGATACGCAGTATTTT.

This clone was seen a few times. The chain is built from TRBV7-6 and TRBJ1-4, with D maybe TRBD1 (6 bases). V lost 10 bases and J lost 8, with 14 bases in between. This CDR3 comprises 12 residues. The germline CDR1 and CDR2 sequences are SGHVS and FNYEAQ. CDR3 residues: CATSAQGEKLFF. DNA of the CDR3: TGTGCCACCTCGGCCCAGGGGGAAAAACTGTTTTTT. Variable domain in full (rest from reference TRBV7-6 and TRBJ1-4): GAGVSQSPRYKVTKRGQDVALRCDPISGHVSLYWYRQALGQGPEFLTYFNYEAQQDKSGLPNDRFSAERPEGSISTLTIQRTEQRDSAMYRCATSAQGEKLFFGSGTQLSVL.

CDR3 loop: CASSLGRTYEQYF. CDR3 in DNA: TGTGCCAGCAGCTTGGGGCGGACCTACGAGCAGTACTTC. This chain links TRBV5-6 with TRBJ2-7; D is unresolved. Germline V CDR1 and CDR2: SGHDT, YYEEEE. Trimming stripped 0 bases from V and 2 bases from J, with 6 bases between. The CDR3 loop spans 13 amino acids. Looking up the rest from reference TRBV5-6 and TRBJ2-7 gives the full variable domain: DAGVTQSPTHLIKTRGQQVTLRCSPKSGHDTVSWYQQALGQGPQFIFQYYEEEERQRGNFPDRFSGHQFPNYSSELNVNALLLGDSALYLCASSLGRTYEQYFGPGTRLTVT.

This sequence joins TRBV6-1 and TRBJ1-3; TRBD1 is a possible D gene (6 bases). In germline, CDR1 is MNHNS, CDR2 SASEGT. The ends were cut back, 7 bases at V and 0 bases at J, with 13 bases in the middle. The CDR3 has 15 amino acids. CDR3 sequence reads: CASTRQDSSGNTIYF. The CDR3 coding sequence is TGTGCCAGCACGCGACAGGATAGCTCTGGAAACACCATATATTTT.

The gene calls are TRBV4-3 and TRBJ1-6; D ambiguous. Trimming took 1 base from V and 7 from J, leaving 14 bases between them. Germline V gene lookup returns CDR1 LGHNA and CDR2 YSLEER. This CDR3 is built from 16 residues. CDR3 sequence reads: CASSQAITEENSPLHF. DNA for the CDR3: TGCGCCAGCAGCCAAGCAATTACAGAAGAAAATTCACCCCTCCACTTT.

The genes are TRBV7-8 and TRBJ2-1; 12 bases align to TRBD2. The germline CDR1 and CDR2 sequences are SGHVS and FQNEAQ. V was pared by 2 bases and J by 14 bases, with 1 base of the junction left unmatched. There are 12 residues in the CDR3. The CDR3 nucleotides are TGTGCCAGCAGCTTACTAGCGGGGGGGGAGTTCTTC. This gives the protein CASSLLAGGEFF.

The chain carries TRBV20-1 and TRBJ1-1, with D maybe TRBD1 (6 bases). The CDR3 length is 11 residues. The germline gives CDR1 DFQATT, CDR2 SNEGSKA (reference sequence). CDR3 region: CRGEAGGEAFF. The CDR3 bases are TGCAGGGGAGAGGCGGGGGGCGAAGCTTTCTTT.

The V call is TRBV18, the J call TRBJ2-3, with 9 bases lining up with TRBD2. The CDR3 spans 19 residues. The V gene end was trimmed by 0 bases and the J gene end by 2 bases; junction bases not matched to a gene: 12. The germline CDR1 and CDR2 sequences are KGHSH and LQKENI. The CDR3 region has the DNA TGTGCCAGCTCACCACCAGGCGGGGGGGCCCCACGGGTCACAGATACGCAGTATTTT. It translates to CASSPPGGGAPRVTDTQYF.

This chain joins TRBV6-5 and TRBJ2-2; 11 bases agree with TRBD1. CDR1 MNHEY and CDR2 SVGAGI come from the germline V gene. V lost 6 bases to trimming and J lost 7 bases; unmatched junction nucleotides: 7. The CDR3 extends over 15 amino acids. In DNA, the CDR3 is TGTGCCAGCAGCCTGGACAGGGGGCTAGACGGGGAGCTGTTTTTT. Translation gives CASSLDRGLDGELFF.

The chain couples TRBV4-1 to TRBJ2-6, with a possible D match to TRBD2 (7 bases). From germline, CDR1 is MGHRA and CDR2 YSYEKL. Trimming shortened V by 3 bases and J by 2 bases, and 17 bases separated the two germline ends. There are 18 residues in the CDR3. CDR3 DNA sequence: TGCGCCAGCAGCCAGAGGGGGGGGCGAGGGACTGGGGCCAACGTCCTGACTTTC. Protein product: CASSQRGGRGTGANVLTF.

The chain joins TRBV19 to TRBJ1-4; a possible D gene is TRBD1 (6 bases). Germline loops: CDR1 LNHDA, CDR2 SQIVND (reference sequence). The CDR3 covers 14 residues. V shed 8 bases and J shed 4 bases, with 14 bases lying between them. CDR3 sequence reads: CASSYRAGNEKLFF. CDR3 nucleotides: TGTGCCAGTTCCTACAGGGCGGGTAATGAAAAACTGTTTTTT.

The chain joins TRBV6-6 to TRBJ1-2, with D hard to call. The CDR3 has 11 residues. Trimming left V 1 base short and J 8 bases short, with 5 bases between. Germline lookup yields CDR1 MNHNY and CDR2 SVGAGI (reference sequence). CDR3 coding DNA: TGTGCCAGCAGTTACTATCAGGGCTACACCTTC. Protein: CASSYYQGYTF.

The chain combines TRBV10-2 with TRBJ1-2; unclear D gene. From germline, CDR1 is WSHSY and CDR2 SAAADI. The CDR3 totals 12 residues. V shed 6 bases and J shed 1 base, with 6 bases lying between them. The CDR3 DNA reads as TGCGCCAGCAGCGACTTTAACTATGGCTACACCTTC. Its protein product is CASSDFNYGYTF.

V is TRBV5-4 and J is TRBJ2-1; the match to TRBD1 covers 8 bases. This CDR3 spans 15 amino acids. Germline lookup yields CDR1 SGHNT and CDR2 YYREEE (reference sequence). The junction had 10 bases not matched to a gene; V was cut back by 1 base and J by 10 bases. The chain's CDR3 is CASSLPRDRSREQFF. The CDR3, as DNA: TGTGCCAGCAGCTTGCCCCGGGACAGGAGTAGGGAGCAGTTCTTC.

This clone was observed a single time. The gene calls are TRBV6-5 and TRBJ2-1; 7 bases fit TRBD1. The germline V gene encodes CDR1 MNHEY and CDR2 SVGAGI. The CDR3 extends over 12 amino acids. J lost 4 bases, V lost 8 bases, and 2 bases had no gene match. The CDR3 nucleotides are TGTGCCAGCCGGGACAGATACAATGAGCAGTTCTTC. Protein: CASRDRYNEQFF.